This TCR beta chain was recorded in a study of blood T cell repertoires in COVID-19. Study summary: Specimens from acute and convalescent COVID-19 originated in the United States, Italy and Spain.

Profiling relied on immunoSEQ multiplex PCR, and the TCRdb table lists in-frame clones only, not all of them. The repertoire holds some 200,000 clones, with around 91% as singletons. About this clone: Other DNA variants within this sample encode the same CDR3.

Trimming stripped 7 bases from V and 2 bases from J, with 8 bases between. Germline values: CDR1 SNHLY, CDR2 FYNNEI. The CDR3 extends over 13 amino acids. Source material: peripheral blood. This chain joins TRBV2 and TRBJ2-2; the D gene is possibly TRBD2 (6 bases). The TCR originated in a woman in her forties with acute or convalescent COVID-19. The CDR3, as DNA: TGTGCCAGCACCGGGAGCAACACCGGGGAGCTGTTTTTT. Its translation is CASTGSNTGELFF.